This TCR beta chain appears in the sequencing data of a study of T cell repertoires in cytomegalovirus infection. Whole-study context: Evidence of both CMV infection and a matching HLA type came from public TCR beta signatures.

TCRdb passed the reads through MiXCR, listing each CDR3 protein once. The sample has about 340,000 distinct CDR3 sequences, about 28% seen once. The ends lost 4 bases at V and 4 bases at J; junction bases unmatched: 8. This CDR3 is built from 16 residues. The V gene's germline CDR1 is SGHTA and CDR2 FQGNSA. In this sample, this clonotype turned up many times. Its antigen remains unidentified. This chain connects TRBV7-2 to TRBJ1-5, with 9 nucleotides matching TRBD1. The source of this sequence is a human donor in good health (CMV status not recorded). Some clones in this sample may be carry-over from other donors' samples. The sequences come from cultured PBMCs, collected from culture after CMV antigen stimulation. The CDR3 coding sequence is TGTGCCAGCAGCTCCTCCGGGACAGGGATTAATCAGCCCCAGCATTTT. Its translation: CASSSSGTGINQPQHF. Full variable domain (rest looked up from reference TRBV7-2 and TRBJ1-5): GAGVSQSPSNKVTEKGKDVELRCDPISGHTALYWYRQSLGQGLEFLIYFQGNSAPDKSGLPSDRFSAERTGGSVSTLTIQRTQQEDSAVYLCASSSSGTGINQPQHFGDGTRLSIL.